The T cell receptor beta chain under discussion was sequenced for a study of OX40 agonist ivuxolimab in advanced cancers. Background on the study: The patients' treatment was ivuxolimab, an agonistic anti-OX40 (CD134) antibody. Hepatocellular carcinoma, melanoma, renal cell or head and neck cancer occurred in dose-escalation patients.

The length of the CDR3 is 12 residues. CDR1 and CDR2 (germline): SGHTA, FQGNSA. Worth noting for this clone: One end of the junction does not line up with germline, which may come from a read error.

Here immunoSEQ multiplex PCR was the method, and the copy in TCRdb shows in-frame clones only, minus some. This sample has 80,000 or so clones, with about 85% found just once. The sequence was obtained from an adult with an advanced solid tumor such as melanoma, head and neck, liver or kidney cancer. V and J are TRBV7-2 and TRBJ2-3, with 9 nucleotides matching TRBD1. Specimen: CD4+ or CD8+ T cells sorted from blood, collected in a trial of the OX40 agonist ivuxolimab. The CDR3 spells CASSPSRDRVNF. In nucleotides, the CDR3 is TGTGCCAGCAGCCCATCCCGGGACAGGGTGAATTTT. The full variable domain, rest sourced from reference TRBV7-2 and TRBJ2-3, is GAGVSQSPSNKVTEKGKDVELRCDPISGHTALYWYRQSLGQGLEFLIYFQGNSAPDKSGLPSDRFSAERTGGSVSTLTIQRTQQEDSAVYLCASSPSRDRVNFGPGTRLTVL.